These 23 T cell receptor beta chains originate from one sample sequenced in a study of control samples from healthy donors and cancer patients. Some clones are missing from TCRdb's copy, which holds only in-frame ones; the method was immunoSEQ multiplex PCR. Altogether about 34,000 clones are present, roughly nine tenths being singletons, with the ten largest covering roughly 1.5%. The specimen sequenced was PBMCs. The receptor set was obtained from a woman in her 40s with lung cancer.

This clone came up a few times. The CDR3 loop reads CASSLGKYTDTQYF. CDR3 nucleotides: TGTGCCAGCAGCTTAGGCAAGTACACAGATACGCAGTATTTT. The chain has TRBV7-9 and TRBJ2-3; the D is unclear. V was clipped by 1 base and J by 2 bases, with 7 bases between them. The CDR3 has 14 amino acids. The germline CDR1 and CDR2 sequences are SEHNR and FQNEAQ (reference sequence).

The chain is built from TRBV3-1 (or the pseudogene TRBV3-2) and TRBJ1-4, with D perhaps TRBD1 (5 bases). The CDR3 sequence is 13 residues long. The germline V gene encodes CDR1 LGHDT and CDR2 YNNKEL (reference sequence). Between the trimmed V and J ends, which lost 4 bases and 4 bases, there was a span of 7 bases. The CDR3 is CASSLGGNEKLFF. CDR3 sequence (DNA): TGTGCCAGCAGCCTTGGGGGTAATGAAAAACTGTTTTTT.

The chain has TRBV9 and TRBJ2-1, with D hard to call. The V end lost 2 bases, the J end lost 7 bases, and 13 bases lay between the germline ends. Germline loops: CDR1 SGDLS, CDR2 YYNGEE. The CDR3 covers 14 residues. CDR3: CASSVFPSPNEQFF. CDR3 in DNA: TGTGCCAGCAGCGTCTTCCCCTCCCCAAATGAGCAGTTCTTC.

This chain uses TRBV9 with TRBJ2-2; 11 nucleotides line up with TRBD2. Germline-derived CDR1 and CDR2 are SGDLS and YYNGEE. Trimming at V came to 5 bases and at J to 4 bases, leaving 7 bases not matched to a gene. The CDR3 has 16 amino acids. CDR3 region: CASSTTSGAPTGELFF. CDR3 nucleotide sequence: TGTGCCAGCAGTACGACTAGCGGGGCCCCCACCGGGGAGCTGTTTTTT. Variable domain in full (rest from reference TRBV9 and TRBJ2-2): DSGVTQTPKHLITATGQRVTLRCSPRSGDLSVYWYQQSLDQGLQFLIQYYNGEERAKGNILERFSAQQFPDLHSELNLSSLELGDSALYFCASSTTSGAPTGELFFGEGSRLTVL.

This chain links TRBV5-1 with TRBJ2-2, with a tentative D call TRBD2 (5 bases). The CDR3 extends over 15 amino acids. Germline CDR1 and CDR2: SGHRS and YFSETQ. V dropped 4 bases and J dropped 7 bases, with 17 bases sitting between them. CDR3 in DNA: TGCGCCAGCAGCGTACGCTCTGCCGGGGACGGGGAGCTGTTTTTT. Amino acid sequence: CASSVRSAGDGELFF.

V and J are TRBV7-2 and TRBJ1-5, with 7 nucleotides matching TRBD1. This CDR3 is built from 15 residues. CDR1 is SGHTA, CDR2 FQGNSA, per germline. Unmatched junction bases numbered 7, after V lost 2 bases and J lost 6 bases. CDR3 in DNA: TGTGCCAGCAGCTTATACAGGGGAGGTGGTCAGCCCCAGCATTTT. It codes for CASSLYRGGGQPQHF.

CDR3 loop: CASSQRQGAHEQFF. The CDR3 DNA is TGTGCCAGCAGCCAACGACAGGGCGCCCATGAGCAGTTCTTC. The V gene is TRBV3-1 (or the pseudogene TRBV3-2), the J gene TRBJ2-1; 7 bases agree with TRBD1. Germline CDR1 is LGHDT and CDR2 is YNNKEL (reference sequence). The CDR3 contains 14 residues. V was clipped by 2 bases and J by 8 bases; unmatched bases: 6.

V gene TRBV9 combines with J gene TRBJ2-1; TRBD1 is a possible D gene (6 bases). This CDR3 has 17 residues. Germline CDR1 SGDLS, CDR2 YYNGEE. Trimming stripped 4 bases from V and 6 bases from J, with 23 bases between. DNA of the CDR3: TGTGCCAGCAGCTCCCGAAAGCGAGGGGGTTTGGGCAATGAGCAGTTCTTC. Translated, it gives CASSSRKRGGLGNEQFF.

The chain couples TRBV27 to TRBJ1-1, with 9 bases fitting TRBD1. The CDR3 totals 14 residues. J was trimmed by 3 bases and V by 5 bases; bases with no gene match: 4. Germline assignment: CDR1 MNHEY and CDR2 SMNVEV (reference sequence). The CDR3 DNA reads TGTGCCAGCAGTCTAGACAGGGGGTACACTGAAGCTTTCTTT. Its protein product is CASSLDRGYTEAFF.

The DNA of the CDR3 is TGTGCCAGCAGCGTAGAGGGAACCTCGGGATATTCACCCCTCCACTTT. Translated, it gives CASSVEGTSGYSPLHF. The chain uses TRBV9 and TRBJ1-6; D is unresolved. V lost 0 bases and J 8 bases, leaving 15 bases between the germline ends. This CDR3 contains 16 residues. CDR1 and CDR2 (germline): SGDLS, YYNGEE.

The chain uses TRBV3-1 (or the pseudogene TRBV3-2) and TRBJ1-4; the D is unclear. V lost 1 base and J 5 bases, leaving 14 bases between the germline ends. Germline V gene data show CDR1 as LGHDT and CDR2 as YNNKEL (reference sequence). The CDR3 is 16 amino acids. CDR3: CASSQARWDSNEKLFF. CDR3 bases: TGTGCCAGCAGCCAAGCTCGATGGGATTCAAATGAAAAACTGTTTTTT.

The chain is built from TRBV3-1 (or the pseudogene TRBV3-2) and TRBJ2-3, with a weak D call TRBD2 (5 bases). Trimming pared 1 base from V and 7 bases from J, leaving 15 bases between. CDR3 length equals 15 residues. Per germline, CDR1 LGHDT and CDR2 YNNKEL (reference sequence). DNA for the CDR3: TGTGCCAGCAGCCAAGGGGAGACTCGGTCGAATACGCAGTATTTT. It codes for CASSQGETRSNTQYF.

The chain recombines TRBV9 with TRBJ1-6; the D is unclear. V dropped 0 bases and J dropped 8 bases, with 9 bases sitting between them. The germline V gene encodes CDR1 SGDLS and CDR2 YYNGEE. The CDR3 totals 14 residues. CDR3: CASSVAGVDSPLHF. The CDR3 coding sequence is TGTGCCAGCAGCGTAGCGGGTGTGGATTCACCCCTCCACTTT. Combining the CDR3 with reference TRBV9 and TRBJ1-6 gives the whole variable domain DSGVTQTPKHLITATGQRVTLRCSPRSGDLSVYWYQQSLDQGLQFLIQYYNGEERAKGNILERFSAQQFPDLHSELNLSSLELGDSALYFCASSVAGVDSPLHFGNGTRLTVT.

V is TRBV4-2 and J is TRBJ2-3; no reliable D call. The germline CDR1 and CDR2 sequences are LGHNA and YNFKEQ. With 4 bases removed from V and 2 bases from J, the gap between germline ends came to 4 bases. The CDR3 has 12 amino acids. The CDR3 DNA reads as TGTGCCAGCAGCCGAGACACAGATACGCAGTATTTT. It yields the protein CASSRDTDTQYF.

The chain has TRBV27 and TRBJ1-5; D gene uncertain. Trimming took 8 bases from V and 4 from J, leaving 12 bases between them. The CDR3 has 13 residues. Germline V gives CDR1 MNHEY, CDR2 SMNVEV (reference sequence). The DNA for the CDR3 is TGTGCCAGCCGATATAGGACGAATCAGCCCCAGCATTTT. Amino acids: CASRYRTNQPQHF.

This sequence joins TRBV7-8 and TRBJ1-5; TRBD1 matches at 9 bases. V was clipped by 5 bases and J by 3 bases; unmatched bases: 11. The CDR3 has 17 amino acids. The germline V gene encodes CDR1 SGHVS and CDR2 FQNEAQ. The DNA of the CDR3 is TGTGCCAGCAGCCCCATTAACAGGGGGCTCTCCAATCAGCCCCAGCATTTT. Its translation: CASSPINRGLSNQPQHF.

The chain employs TRBV7-9 and TRBJ2-1; 7 bases are a match to TRBD1. Germline CDR1 SEHNR, CDR2 FQNEAQ (reference sequence). V was pared by 5 bases and J by 3 bases, with 4 bases of the junction left unmatched. The CDR3 is 14 residues long. CDR3 bases: TGTGCCAGCAGCAAAGACAGGGACTACAATGAGCAGTTCTTC. This encodes CASSKDRDYNEQFF.

The chain has TRBV19 and TRBJ1-2, with D hard to call. Trimming removed 7 bases at V and 2 bases at J, with 17 bases between. CDR3 length: 15 residues. CDR1 LNHDA and CDR2 SQIVND come from the germline V gene (reference sequence). The CDR3 spells CASTMLGRSNYGYTF. The CDR3 nucleotides are TGTGCCAGTACTATGTTAGGACGGTCAAACTATGGCTACACCTTC.

The chain employs TRBV15 and TRBJ1-5; 11 bases fit TRBD1. The germline CDR1 and CDR2 sequences are LNHNV and YYDKDF (reference sequence). The junction had 15 bases not matched to a gene; V was cut back by 8 bases and J by 6 bases. CDR3 length: 17 amino acids. DNA of the CDR3: TGTGCCACCGCATCGGGACAGGGGGTGGGATTCGGTCAGCCCCAGCATTTT. Translated, it gives CATASGQGVGFGQPQHF.

Turning to this clone: This sample also contains other DNA sequences that code for the same CDR3. The V gene is TRBV6-2 or TRBV6-3, the J gene TRBJ1-1; possible D gene TRBD1, 6 bases. The CDR3 has 17 amino acids. Germline lookup yields CDR1 MNHEY and CDR2 SVGEGT. V lost 4 bases and J lost 2, with 20 bases in between. CDR3 region: CASSSRTGGRRNTEAFF. In DNA form, the CDR3 reads TGTGCCAGCAGTTCAAGGACGGGGGGCAGAAGAAACACTGAAGCTTTCTTT.

Only a few counts were recorded for this clone. The genes are TRBV4-2 and TRBJ1-2, with 11 nucleotides matching TRBD1. This CDR3 has 14 residues. The germline gives CDR1 LGHNA, CDR2 YNFKEQ. V trimming: 4 bases; J trimming: 2 bases; junction bases outside the gene matches: 0. CDR3 sequence (DNA): TGTGCCAGCAGCCGGGACAGGGGGAACTATGGCTACACCTTC. It codes for CASSRDRGNYGYTF.

This chain uses TRBV29-1 with TRBJ1-3; tentatively, D is TRBD1 (5 bases). The CDR3 contains 13 residues. Trimming pared 4 bases from V and 0 bases from J, leaving 7 bases between. Germline assignment: CDR1 SQVTM and CDR2 ANQGSEA. The DNA for the CDR3 is TGCAGCGTTGCAGGGAGCTCTGGAAACACCATATATTTT. Its translation is CSVAGSSGNTIYF.

This clone appeared a single time. The chain employs TRBV29-1 and TRBJ1-5; tentatively, D is TRBD1 (5 bases). Trimming shortened V by 6 bases and J by 5 bases, and 14 bases separated the two germline ends. The CDR3 spans 13 residues. Germline V gene data show CDR1 as SQVTM and CDR2 as ANQGSEA. DNA of the CDR3: TGCAGCGTCTTGGTATTGGGGGATCAGCCCCAGCATTTT. Its protein product is CSVLVLGDQPQHF.